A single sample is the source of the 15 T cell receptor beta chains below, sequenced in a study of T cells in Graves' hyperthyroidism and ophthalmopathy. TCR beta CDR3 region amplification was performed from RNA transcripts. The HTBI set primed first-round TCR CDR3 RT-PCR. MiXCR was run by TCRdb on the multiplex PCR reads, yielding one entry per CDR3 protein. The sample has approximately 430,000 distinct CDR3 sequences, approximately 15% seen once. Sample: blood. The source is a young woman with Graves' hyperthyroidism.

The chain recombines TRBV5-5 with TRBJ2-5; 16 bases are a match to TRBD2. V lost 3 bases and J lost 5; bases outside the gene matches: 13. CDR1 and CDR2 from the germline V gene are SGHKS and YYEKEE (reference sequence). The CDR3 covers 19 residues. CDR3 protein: CASSSKPGLAGGPSETQYF. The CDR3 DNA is TGTGCCAGCAGCTCCAAGCCGGGACTAGCGGGAGGGCCCTCGGAGACCCAGTACTTC.

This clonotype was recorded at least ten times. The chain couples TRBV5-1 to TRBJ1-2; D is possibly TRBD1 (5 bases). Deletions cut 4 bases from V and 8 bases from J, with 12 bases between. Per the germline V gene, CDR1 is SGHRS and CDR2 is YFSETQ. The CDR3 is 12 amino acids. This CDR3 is CASSPGDWGYTF. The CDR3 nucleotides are TGCGCCAGCAGCCCCGGGGACTGGGGCTACACCTTC. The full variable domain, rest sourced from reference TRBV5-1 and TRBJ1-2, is KAGVTQTPRYLIKTRGQQVTLSCSPISGHRSVSWYQQTPGQGLQFLFEYFSETQRNKGNFPGRFSGRQFSNSRSEMNVSTLELGDSALYLCASSPGDWGYTFGSGTRLTVV.

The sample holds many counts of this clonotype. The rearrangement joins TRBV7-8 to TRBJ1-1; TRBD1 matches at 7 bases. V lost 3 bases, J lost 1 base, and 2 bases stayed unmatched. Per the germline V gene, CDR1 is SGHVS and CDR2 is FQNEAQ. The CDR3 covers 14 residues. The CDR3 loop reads CASSFGTANTEAFF. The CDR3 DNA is TGTGCCAGCAGCTTCGGGACAGCGAACACTGAAGCTTTCTTT. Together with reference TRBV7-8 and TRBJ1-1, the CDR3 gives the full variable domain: GAGVSQSPRYKVAKRGQDVALRCDPISGHVSLFWYQQALGQGPEFLTYFQNEAQLDKSGLPSDRFFAERPEGSVSTLKIQRTQQEDSAVYLCASSFGTANTEAFFGQGTRLTVV.

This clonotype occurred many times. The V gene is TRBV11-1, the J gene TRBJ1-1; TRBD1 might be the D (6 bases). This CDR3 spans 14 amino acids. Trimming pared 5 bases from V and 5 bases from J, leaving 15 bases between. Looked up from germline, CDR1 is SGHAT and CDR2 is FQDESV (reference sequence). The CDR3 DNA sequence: TGTGCCAGCAGCATCTGGGGAGGGGGTACTGAAGCTTTCTTT. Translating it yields CASSIWGGGTEAFF.

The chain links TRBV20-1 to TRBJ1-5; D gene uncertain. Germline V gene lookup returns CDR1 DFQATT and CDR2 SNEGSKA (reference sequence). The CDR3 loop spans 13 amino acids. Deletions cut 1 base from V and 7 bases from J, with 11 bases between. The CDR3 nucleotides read TGCAGTGCTAGAGGTGAAGGGAACCAGCCCCAGCATTTT. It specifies CSARGEGNQPQHF.

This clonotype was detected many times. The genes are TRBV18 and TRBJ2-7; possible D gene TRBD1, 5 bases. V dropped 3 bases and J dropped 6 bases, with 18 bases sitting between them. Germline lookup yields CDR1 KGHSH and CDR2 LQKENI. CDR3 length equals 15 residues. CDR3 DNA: TGTGCCAGCTCACCCAAGGGGCAGGGTGTTCTCGAGCAGTACTTC. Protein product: CASSPKGQGVLEQYF.

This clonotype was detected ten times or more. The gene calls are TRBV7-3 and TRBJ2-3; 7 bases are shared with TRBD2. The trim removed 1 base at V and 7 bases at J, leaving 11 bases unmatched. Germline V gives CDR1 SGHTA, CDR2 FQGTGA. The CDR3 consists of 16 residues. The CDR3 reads CASSLRPSGIGNTQYF. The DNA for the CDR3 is TGTGCCAGCAGCTTAAGGCCAAGCGGGATAGGAAATACGCAGTATTTT.

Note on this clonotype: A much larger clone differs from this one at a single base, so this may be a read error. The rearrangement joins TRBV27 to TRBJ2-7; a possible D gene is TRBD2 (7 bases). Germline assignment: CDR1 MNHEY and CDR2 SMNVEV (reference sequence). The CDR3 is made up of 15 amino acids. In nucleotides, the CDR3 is TGTACCAGCAGTCTTGGGGGGGCGCCAATATACGAGCAGTACTTC. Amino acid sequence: CTSSLGGAPIYEQYF.

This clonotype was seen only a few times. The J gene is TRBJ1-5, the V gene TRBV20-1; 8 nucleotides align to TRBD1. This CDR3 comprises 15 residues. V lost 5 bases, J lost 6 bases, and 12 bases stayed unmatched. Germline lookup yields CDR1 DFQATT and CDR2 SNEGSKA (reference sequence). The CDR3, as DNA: TGCAGTGCTCGACCAGGGGGCACCGGAGTTCAGCCCCAGCATTTT. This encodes CSARPGGTGVQPQHF.

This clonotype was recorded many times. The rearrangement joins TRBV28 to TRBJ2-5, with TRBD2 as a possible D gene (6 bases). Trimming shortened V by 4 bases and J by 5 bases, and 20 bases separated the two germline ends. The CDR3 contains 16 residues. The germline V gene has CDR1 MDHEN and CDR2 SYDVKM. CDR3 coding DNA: TGTGCCAGCAGTTCCGGCCGGGGGACCCCAGGGGAGACCCAGTACTTC. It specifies CASSSGRGTPGETQYF.

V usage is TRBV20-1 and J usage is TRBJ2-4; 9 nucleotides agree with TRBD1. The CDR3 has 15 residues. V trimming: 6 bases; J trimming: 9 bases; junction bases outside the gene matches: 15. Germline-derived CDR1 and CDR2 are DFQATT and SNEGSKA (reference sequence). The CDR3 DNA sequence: TGCAGTGCCCTAAGACCGGGACAGGGCCTAGCCATTCAGTACTTC. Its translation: CSALRPGQGLAIQYF.

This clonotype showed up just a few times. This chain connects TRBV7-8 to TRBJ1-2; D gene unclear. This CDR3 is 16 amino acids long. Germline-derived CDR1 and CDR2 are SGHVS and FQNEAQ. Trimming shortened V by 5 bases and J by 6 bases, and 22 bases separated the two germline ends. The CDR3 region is CASSSRAPRSQNGYTF. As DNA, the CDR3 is TGTGCCAGCAGCAGTCGGGCCCCTCGAAGTCAGAATGGCTACACCTTC.

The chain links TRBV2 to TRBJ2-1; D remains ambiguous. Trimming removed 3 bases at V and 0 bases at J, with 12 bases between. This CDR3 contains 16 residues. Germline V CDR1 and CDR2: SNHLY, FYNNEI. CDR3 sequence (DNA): TGTGCCAGCAGTGATCCCCTAGAAGACTCCTACAATGAGCAGTTCTTC. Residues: CASSDPLEDSYNEQFF.

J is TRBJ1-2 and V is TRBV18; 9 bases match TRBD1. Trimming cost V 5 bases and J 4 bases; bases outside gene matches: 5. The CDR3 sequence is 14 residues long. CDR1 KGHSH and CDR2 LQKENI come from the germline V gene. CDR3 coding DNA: TGTGCCAGCTCAATAACAGGGGGCCCCTATGGCTACACCTTC. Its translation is CASSITGGPYGYTF.

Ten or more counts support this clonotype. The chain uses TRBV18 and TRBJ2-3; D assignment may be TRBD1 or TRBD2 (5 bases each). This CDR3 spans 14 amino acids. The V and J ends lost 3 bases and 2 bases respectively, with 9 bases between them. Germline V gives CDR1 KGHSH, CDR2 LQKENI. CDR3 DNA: TGTGCCAGCTCACCCGGGACGTTCACAGATACGCAGTATTTT. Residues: CASSPGTFTDTQYF.